This T cell receptor (beta chain) emerged from a study of blood T cells in healthy people across ages. Details on this clonotype: Its antigen is not identified.

Germline V lookup: CDR1 DFQATT, CDR2 SNEGSKA (reference sequence). The CDR3 runs 13 residues. A second PCR of about 6 to 11 cycles used a sample-barcoded 5' primer and a J-beta primer mix. Each cDNA molecule, via a template-switch adaptor with 12 random nucleotides, was tagged. TCRdb re-analysed the 5' RACE reads in MiXCR, keeping a single row per CDR3 protein. Of around 1.5 million distinct CDR3 sequences listed, 55% to 75% are singletons. Study-wide results and limits: Diversity figures derived from one million T cells were judged to underestimate the true value.

This receptor was identified in a man aged 18 to 30 in good health. This chain joins TRBV20-1 and TRBJ2-5, with a possible D match to TRBD2 (6 bases). The DNA end is a closer match to TRBJ2-1, so the J assignment may be wrong. The sample taken for sequencing was blood. Here the CDR3 DNA reads TGCAGTGCTAGACGACTAGGCGAAGAGACCCAGTTCTTC. Translating gives CSARRLGEETQFF.